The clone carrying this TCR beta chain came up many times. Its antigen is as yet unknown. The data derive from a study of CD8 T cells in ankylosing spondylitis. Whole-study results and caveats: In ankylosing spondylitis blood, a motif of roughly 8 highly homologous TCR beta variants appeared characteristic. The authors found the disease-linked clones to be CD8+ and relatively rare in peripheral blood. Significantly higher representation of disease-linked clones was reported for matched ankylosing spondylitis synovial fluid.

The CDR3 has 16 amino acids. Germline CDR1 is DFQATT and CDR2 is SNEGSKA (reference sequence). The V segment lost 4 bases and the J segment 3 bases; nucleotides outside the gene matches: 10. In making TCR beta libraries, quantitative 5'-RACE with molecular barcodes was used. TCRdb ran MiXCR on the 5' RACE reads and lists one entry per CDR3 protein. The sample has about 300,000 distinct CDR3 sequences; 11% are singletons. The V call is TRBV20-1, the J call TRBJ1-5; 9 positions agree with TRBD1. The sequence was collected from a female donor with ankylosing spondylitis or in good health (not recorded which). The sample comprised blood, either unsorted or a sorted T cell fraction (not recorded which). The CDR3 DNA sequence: TGCAGTGCTATAGTCCGGGGACAGGGCCACAATCAGCCCCAGCATTTT. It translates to CSAIVRGQGHNQPQHF.